This T cell receptor (beta chain) appears in the sequencing data of a study of beta chain features in type 1 diabetes. The study, taken as a whole, reports: Compared with healthy donors, patients appeared to share more similar naive, central memory and regulatory TCRB repertoires. High TCR expression in some cells could lead to their over-representation in cDNA sequencing. TCRB CDR3s were moderately but significantly shorter in Type 1 diabetes patients in all four CD4+ subsets.

A word on this clone: Its antigen remains unknown.

Each of the CD4+ naive, central memory, regulatory and stem cell-like memory populations was sorted via CD45RO/CCR7/CD25/CD127/CD95/CD27. CDR1 is SQVTM and CDR2 is ANQGSEA in the germline V gene. The CDR3 extends over 15 amino acids. Trimming removed 0 bases at V and 4 bases at J, with 15 bases between. Reverse transcribing all isolated RNA meant expressed TCRB transcripts were sequenced. Sequencing was performed with immunoSEQ multiplex PCR; in TCRdb, only in-frame clones are kept and a portion is missing. Among hundreds of thousands of clones, roughly 17% were seen once, and the ten largest hold about 0.02%.

Sample: naive CD4+ T cells from blood. This clonotype was obtained from a woman between 18 and 29 years old in good health. The V call is TRBV29-1, the J call TRBJ1-2; D is perhaps TRBD1 (5 bases). Written as DNA, the CDR3 is TGCAGCGTTGAAGATAGGGCCAGGGAGCTCTATGGCTACACCTTC. It codes for CSVEDRARELYGYTF.